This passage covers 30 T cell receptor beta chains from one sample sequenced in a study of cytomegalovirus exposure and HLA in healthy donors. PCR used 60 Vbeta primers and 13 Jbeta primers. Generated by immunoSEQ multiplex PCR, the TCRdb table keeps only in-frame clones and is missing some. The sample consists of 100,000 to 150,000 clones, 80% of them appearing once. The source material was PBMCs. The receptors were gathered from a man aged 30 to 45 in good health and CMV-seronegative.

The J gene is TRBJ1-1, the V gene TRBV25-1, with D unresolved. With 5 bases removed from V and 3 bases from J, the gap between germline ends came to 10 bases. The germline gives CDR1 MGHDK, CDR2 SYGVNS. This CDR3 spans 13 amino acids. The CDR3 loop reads CASSYRGDTEAFF. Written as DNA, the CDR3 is TGTGCCAGCAGTTACCGGGGAGACACTGAAGCTTTCTTT.

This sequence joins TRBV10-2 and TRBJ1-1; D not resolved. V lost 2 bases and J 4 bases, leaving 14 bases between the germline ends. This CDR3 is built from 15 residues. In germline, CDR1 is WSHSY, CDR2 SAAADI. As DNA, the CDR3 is TGCGCCAGCAGTGAGATGGACCCGCGGGGCACTGAAGCTTTCTTT. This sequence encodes CASSEMDPRGTEAFF.

The CDR3 DNA sequence: TGTGCCAGCAGCCCGGGACAGGGCCCCAATGAGCAGTTCTTC. This gives the protein CASSPGQGPNEQFF. The gene calls are TRBV7-9 and TRBJ2-1; 9 bases are a match to TRBD1. The V gene's germline CDR1 is SEHNR and CDR2 FQNEAQ (reference sequence). Trimming took 5 bases from V and 6 from J; bases not matched to a gene: 5. The CDR3 is 14 residues long.

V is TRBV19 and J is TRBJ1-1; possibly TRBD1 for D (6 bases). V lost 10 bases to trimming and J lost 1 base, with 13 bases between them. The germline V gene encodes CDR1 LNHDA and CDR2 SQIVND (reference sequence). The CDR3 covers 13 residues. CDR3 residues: CATHQGPNTEAFF. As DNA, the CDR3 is TGTGCCACCCACCAGGGGCCGAACACTGAAGCTTTCTTT.

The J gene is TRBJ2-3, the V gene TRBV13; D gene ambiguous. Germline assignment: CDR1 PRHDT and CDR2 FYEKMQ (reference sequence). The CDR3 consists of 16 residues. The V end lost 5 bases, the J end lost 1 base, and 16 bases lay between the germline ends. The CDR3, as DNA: TGTGCCAGCAGCCTCGACTTATCCGTCGGCACAGATACGCAGTATTTT. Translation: CASSLDLSVGTDTQYF.

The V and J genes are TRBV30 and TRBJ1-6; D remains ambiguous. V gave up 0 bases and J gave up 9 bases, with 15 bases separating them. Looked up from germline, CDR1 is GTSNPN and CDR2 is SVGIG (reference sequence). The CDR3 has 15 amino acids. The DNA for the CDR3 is TGTGCCTGGAGTGTATCTGTCGGAGTAGGTTCACCCCTCCACTTT. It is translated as CAWSVSVGVGSPLHF.

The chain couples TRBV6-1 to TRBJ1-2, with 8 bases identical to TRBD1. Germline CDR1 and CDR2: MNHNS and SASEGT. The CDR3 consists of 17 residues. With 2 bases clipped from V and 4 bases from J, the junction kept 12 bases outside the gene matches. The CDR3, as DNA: TGTGCCAGCAGTGAACCCCTGTCAGGACAGGGAACCTATGGCTACACCTTC. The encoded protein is CASSEPLSGQGTYGYTF.

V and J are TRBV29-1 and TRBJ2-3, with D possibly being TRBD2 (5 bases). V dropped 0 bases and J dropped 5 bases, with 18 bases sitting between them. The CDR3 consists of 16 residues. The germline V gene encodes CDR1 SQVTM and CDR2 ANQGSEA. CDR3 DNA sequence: TGCAGCGTTGAAGAGAGGGTAGGGCGGAGCGGAGATACGCAGTATTTT. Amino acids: CSVEERVGRSGDTQYF.

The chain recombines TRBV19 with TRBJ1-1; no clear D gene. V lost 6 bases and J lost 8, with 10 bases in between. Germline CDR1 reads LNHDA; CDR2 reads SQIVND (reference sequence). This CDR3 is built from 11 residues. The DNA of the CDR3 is TGTGCCAGTAGCGTCTGGGCAGAAGCTTTCTTT. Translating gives CASSVWAEAFF.

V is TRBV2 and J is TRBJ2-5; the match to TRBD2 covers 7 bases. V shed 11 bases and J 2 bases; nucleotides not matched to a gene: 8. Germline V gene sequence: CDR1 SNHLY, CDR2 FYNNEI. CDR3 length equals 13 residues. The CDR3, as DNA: TGTGCCGACGCGGCGGGAGTACAAGAGACCCAGTACTTC. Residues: CADAAGVQETQYF. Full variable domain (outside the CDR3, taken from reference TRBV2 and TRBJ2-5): EPEVTQTPSHQVTQMGQEVILRCVPISNHLYFYWYRQILGQKVEFLVSFYNNEISEKSEIFDDQFSVERPDGSNFTLKIRSTKLEDSAMYFCADAAGVQETQYFGPGTRLLVL.

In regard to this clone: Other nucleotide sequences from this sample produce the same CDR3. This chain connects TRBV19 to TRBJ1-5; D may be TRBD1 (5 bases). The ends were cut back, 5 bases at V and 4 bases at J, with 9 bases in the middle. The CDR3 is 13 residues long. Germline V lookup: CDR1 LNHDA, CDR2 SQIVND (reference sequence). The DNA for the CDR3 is TGTGCCAGTAGTCCTGGGGGGAATCAGCCCCAGCATTTT. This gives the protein CASSPGGNQPQHF. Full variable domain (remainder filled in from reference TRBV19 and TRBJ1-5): DGGITQSPKYLFRKEGQNVTLSCEQNLNHDAMYWYRQDPGQGLRLIYYSQIVNDFQKGDIAEGYSVSREKKESFPLTVTSAQKNPTAFYLCASSPGGNQPQHFGDGTRLSIL.

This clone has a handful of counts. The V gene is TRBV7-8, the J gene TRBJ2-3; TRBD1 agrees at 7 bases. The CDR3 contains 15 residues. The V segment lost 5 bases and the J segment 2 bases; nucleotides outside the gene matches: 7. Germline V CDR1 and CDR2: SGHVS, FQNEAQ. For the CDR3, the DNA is TGTGCCAGCAGCCCTCACAGGGGACCCACAGATACGCAGTATTTT. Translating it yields CASSPHRGPTDTQYF. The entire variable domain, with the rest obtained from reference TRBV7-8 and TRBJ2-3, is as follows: GAGVSQSPRYKVAKRGQDVALRCDPISGHVSLFWYQQALGQGPEFLTYFQNEAQLDKSGLPSDRFFAERPEGSVSTLKIQRTQQEDSAVYLCASSPHRGPTDTQYFGPGTRLTVL.

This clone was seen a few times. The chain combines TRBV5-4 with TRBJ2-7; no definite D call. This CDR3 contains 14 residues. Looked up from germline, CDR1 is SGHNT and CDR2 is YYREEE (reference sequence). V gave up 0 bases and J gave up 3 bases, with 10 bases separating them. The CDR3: CASSLGGLLYEQYF. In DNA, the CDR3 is TGTGCCAGCAGCTTGGGTGGGCTCCTCTACGAGCAGTACTTC.

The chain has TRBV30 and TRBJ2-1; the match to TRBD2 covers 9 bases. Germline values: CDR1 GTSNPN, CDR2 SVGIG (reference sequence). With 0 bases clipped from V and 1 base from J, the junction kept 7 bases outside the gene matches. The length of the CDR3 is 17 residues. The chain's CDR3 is CAWSVDRSGRSYNEQFF. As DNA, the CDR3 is TGTGCCTGGAGTGTAGATCGAAGCGGGAGGTCCTACAATGAGCAGTTCTTC.

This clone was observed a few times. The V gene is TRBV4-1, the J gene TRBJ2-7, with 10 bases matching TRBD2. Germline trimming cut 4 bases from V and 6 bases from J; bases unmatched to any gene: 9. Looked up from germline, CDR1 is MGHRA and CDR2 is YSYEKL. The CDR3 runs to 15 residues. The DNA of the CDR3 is TGCGCCAGCAGCCTCACCGGGACTAGCGCGTCCGAGCAGTACTTC. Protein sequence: CASSLTGTSASEQYF.

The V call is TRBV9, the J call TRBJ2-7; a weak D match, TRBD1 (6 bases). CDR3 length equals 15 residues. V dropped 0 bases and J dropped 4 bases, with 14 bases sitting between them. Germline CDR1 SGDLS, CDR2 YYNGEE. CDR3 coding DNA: TGTGCCAGCAGCGTAGCTACGGGGACAATTTACGAGCAGTACTTC. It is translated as CASSVATGTIYEQYF.

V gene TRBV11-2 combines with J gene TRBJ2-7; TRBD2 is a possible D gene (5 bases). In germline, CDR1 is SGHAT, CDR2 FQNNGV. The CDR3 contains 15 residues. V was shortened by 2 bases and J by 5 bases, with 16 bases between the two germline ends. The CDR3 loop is CASSLIGGSEDEQYF. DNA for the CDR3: TGTGCCAGCAGCTTAATCGGTGGGAGTGAAGACGAGCAGTACTTC.

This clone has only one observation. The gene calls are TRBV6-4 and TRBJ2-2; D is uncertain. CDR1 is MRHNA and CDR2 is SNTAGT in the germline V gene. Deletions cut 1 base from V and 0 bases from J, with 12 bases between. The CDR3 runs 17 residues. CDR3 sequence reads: CASSDFGGPSNTGELFF. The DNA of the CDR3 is TGTGCCAGCAGTGACTTCGGCGGCCCCTCGAACACCGGGGAGCTGTTTTTT.

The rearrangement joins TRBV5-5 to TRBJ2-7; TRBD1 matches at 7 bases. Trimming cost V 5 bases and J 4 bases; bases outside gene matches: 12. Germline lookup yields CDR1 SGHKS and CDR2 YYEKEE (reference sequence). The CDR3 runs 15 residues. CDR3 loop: CASSSASGGEYEQYF. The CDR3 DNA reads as TGTGCCAGCAGTTCGGCATCAGGGGGTGAATACGAGCAGTACTTC.

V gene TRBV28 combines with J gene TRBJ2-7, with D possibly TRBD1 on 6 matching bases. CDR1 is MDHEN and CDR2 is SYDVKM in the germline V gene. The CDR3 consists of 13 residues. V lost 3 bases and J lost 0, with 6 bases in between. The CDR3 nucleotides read TGTGCCAGCAGTTTGGACAGCTCCTACGAGCAGTACTTC. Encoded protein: CASSLDSSYEQYF. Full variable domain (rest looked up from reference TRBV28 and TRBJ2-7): DVKVTQSSRYLVKRTGEKVFLECVQDMDHENMFWYRQDPGLGLRLIYFSYDVKMKEKGDIPEGYSVSREKKERFSLILESASTNQTSMYLCASSLDSSYEQYFGPGTRLTVT.

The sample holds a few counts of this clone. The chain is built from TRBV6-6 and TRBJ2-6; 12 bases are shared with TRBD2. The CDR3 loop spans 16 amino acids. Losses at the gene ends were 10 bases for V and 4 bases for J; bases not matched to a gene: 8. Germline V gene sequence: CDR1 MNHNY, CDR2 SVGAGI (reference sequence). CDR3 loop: CATETSGSRGANVLTF. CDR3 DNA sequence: TGTGCCACCGAGACTAGCGGGAGTAGAGGGGCCAACGTCCTGACTTTC.

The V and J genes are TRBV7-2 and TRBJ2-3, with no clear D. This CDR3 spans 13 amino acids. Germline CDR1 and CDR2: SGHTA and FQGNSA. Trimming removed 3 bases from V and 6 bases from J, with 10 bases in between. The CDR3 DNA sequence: TGTGCCAGCAGCTTGCGGTCCTTGGATACGCAGTATTTT. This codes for CASSLRSLDTQYF. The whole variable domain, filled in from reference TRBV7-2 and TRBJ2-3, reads GAGVSQSPSNKVTEKGKDVELRCDPISGHTALYWYRQSLGQGLEFLIYFQGNSAPDKSGLPSDRFSAERTGGSVSTLTIQRTQQEDSAVYLCASSLRSLDTQYFGPGTRLTVL.

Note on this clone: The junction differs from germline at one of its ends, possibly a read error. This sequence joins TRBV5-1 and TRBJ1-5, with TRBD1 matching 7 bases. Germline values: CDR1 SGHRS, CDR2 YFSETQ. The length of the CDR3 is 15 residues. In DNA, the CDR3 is TGCGCCAGCAGCTTGGCCTGGGGGCAGGGACAGCCCCAGAATTTT. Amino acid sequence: CASSLAWGQGQPQNF.

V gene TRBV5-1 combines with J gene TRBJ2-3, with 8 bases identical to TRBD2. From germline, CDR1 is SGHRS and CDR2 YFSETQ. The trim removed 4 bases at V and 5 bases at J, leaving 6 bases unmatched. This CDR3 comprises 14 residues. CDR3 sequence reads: CASSVEREQDTQYF. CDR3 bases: TGCGCCAGCAGCGTAGAGCGGGAGCAAGATACGCAGTATTTT.

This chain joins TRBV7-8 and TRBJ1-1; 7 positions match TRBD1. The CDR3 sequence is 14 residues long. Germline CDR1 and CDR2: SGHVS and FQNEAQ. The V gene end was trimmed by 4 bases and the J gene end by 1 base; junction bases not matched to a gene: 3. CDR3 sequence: CASSSEGANTEAFF. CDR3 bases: TGTGCCAGCAGCTCCGAGGGGGCGAACACTGAAGCTTTCTTT.

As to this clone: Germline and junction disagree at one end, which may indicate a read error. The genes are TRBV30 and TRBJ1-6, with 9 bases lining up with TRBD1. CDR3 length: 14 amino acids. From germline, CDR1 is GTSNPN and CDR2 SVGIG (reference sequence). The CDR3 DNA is TGTGCCTGGAGCGCCGGGACAGGGAATTCACCCCTCAACTTT. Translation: CAWSAGTGNSPLNF.

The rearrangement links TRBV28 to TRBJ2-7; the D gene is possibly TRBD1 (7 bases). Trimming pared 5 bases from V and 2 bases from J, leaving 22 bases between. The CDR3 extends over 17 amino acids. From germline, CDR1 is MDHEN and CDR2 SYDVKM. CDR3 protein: CASSAYLQGTFTYEQYF. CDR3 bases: TGTGCCAGCAGTGCATACTTACAGGGGACTTTTACCTACGAGCAGTACTTC.

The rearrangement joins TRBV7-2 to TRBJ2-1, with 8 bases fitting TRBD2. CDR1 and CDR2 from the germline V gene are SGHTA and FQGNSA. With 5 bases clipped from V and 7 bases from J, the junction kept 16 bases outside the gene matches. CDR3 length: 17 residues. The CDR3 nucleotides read TGTGCCAGCAGCCCAGAGGCGGGAGGCCCCATGGGGAATGAGCAGTTCTTC. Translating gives CASSPEAGGPMGNEQFF.

DNA of the CDR3: TGTGCCAGCAGCTTAGGGGCGGGGGGGAGACACGAGCAGTACTTC. It is translated as CASSLGAGGRHEQYF. The V call is TRBV7-9, the J call TRBJ2-7; 9 nucleotides align to TRBD2. V dropped 1 base and J dropped 5; count of bases not matched to a gene: 6. CDR1 and CDR2 (germline): SEHNR, FQNEAQ (reference sequence). The CDR3 has 15 amino acids.

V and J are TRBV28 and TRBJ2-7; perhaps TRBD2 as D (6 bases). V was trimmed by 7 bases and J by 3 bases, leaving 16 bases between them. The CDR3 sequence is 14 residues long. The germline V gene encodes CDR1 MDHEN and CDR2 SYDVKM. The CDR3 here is CASKGDFLNYEQYF. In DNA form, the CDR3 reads TGTGCCAGCAAAGGGGACTTTCTAAACTACGAGCAGTACTTC.